The 27 T cell receptor beta chains presented below share a single source sample, sequenced in a study of blood T cells in healthy people across ages. For the second PCR, which ran for roughly 6 to 11 cycles, a sample-barcoded 5' primer and a J-beta primer mix were used. TCRdb re-called the 5' RACE reads through MiXCR, storing one row per CDR3 protein. The sample lists more than 650,000 distinct CDR3 sequences, 22% seen once, with around a fifth in the top ten. Input material: blood. The source is an older man in good health.

The gene calls are TRBV28 and TRBJ2-7; D ambiguous. The V and J ends lost 3 bases and 4 bases respectively, with 7 bases between them. Germline lookup yields CDR1 MDHEN and CDR2 SYDVKM. The CDR3 consists of 12 residues. CDR3: CASSFEFYEQYF. CDR3 in DNA: TGTGCCAGCAGTTTTGAGTTTTACGAGCAGTACTTC.

This clonotype was picked up a small number of times. The chain recombines TRBV5-1 with TRBJ2-1; a possible D gene is TRBD1 (5 bases). CDR3 length: 15 amino acids. V gave up 0 bases and J gave up 5 bases, with 12 bases separating them. CDR1 and CDR2 (germline): SGHRS, YFSETQ. The CDR3 is CASSLGQGTNNEQFF. CDR3 nucleotide sequence: TGCGCCAGCAGCTTGGGGCAGGGTACCAACAATGAGCAGTTCTTC.

In its sample, this clonotype was seen a few times. The chain is built from TRBV6-5 and TRBJ2-1; D gene ambiguous. V was trimmed by 7 bases and J by 8 bases, leaving 12 bases between them. Germline-derived CDR1 and CDR2 are MNHEY and SVGAGI. The CDR3 extends over 12 amino acids. CDR3 DNA sequence: TGTGCCAGCACCGACAAGGCGGATGAGCAGTTCTTC. Translated: CASTDKADEQFF.

This sequence joins TRBV20-1 and TRBJ2-3, with 9 bases that match TRBD1. The CDR3 is made up of 17 amino acids. V shed 4 bases and J 3 bases; nucleotides not matched to a gene: 14. Germline lookup yields CDR1 DFQATT and CDR2 SNEGSKA (reference sequence). CDR3 region: CSATRDGGTGLTDTQYF. CDR3 DNA: TGCAGTGCTACGAGAGACGGAGGGACAGGGCTGACAGATACGCAGTATTTT.

The V and J genes are TRBV2 and TRBJ1-6; no firm D call. The CDR3 spans 14 residues. V was trimmed by 4 bases and J by 5 bases, leaving 9 bases between them. CDR1 and CDR2 from the germline V gene are SNHLY and FYNNEI. The CDR3 reads CASSVDTDNSPLHF. The CDR3 DNA is TGTGCCAGCAGTGTCGACACGGATAATTCACCCCTCCACTTT.

J is TRBJ1-4 and V is TRBV12-3 or TRBV12-4; perhaps TRBD1 as D (5 bases). The CDR3 has 13 residues. The ends were cut back, 3 bases at V and 7 bases at J, with 9 bases in the middle. CDR3 sequence: CASSLQGVEKLFF. DNA of the CDR3: TGTGCCAGCAGTTTGCAGGGAGTTGAAAAACTGTTTTTT.

The V call is TRBV2, the J call TRBJ2-1; 9 bases line up with TRBD2. Germline CDR1 reads SNHLY; CDR2 reads FYNNEI. Germline trimming cut 7 bases from V and 7 bases from J; bases unmatched to any gene: 8. The CDR3 is made up of 14 amino acids. CDR3 DNA sequence: TGTGCCAGCAAGAGCTGGACTAGCGAGAATGAGCAGTTCTTC. The encoded protein is CASKSWTSENEQFF.

This clonotype was recorded at least ten times. DNA for the CDR3: TGCGCCAGCAGTGAGTCGGGACGGCGGAACGAGCAGTACTTC. Protein sequence: CASSESGRRNEQYF. The chain has TRBV10-1 and TRBJ2-5; perhaps D is TRBD1 or TRBD2 (5 bases each). The J call may be wrong; the DNA end is better matched by TRBJ2-7. The CDR3 has 14 amino acids. Germline V gives CDR1 WNHNN, CDR2 SYGVQD (reference sequence).

This clonotype was counted only a few times. The chain links TRBV20-1 to TRBJ1-5; D is perhaps TRBD1 (5 bases). Trimming took off 4 bases at V and 4 bases at J, with 11 bases between the two ends. Germline V CDR1 and CDR2: DFQATT, SNEGSKA (reference sequence). This CDR3 has 13 amino acids. CDR3 residues: CSAKTRANQPQHF. CDR3 coding DNA: TGCAGTGCTAAGACCAGGGCTAATCAGCCCCAGCATTTT.

V is TRBV6-5 and J is TRBJ2-7; D is uncertain. Germline V gene data show CDR1 as MNHEY and CDR2 as SVGAGI. Trimming took off 0 bases at V and 2 bases at J, with 8 bases between the two ends. The CDR3 has 14 amino acids. This CDR3 reads CASSYSGLTYEQYF. The CDR3 DNA reads TGTGCCAGCAGTTACTCTGGCCTGACCTACGAGCAGTACTTC.

CDR3 nucleotides: TGCAGCGTTGTTTCCGTGAACACCGGGGAGCTGTTTTTT. It codes for CSVVSVNTGELFF. The V and J genes are TRBV29-1 and TRBJ2-2; D uncertain. The V end lost 4 bases, the J end lost 1 base, and 7 bases lay between the germline ends. The length of the CDR3 is 13 residues. Germline values: CDR1 SQVTM, CDR2 ANQGSEA.

The genes are TRBV12-3 or TRBV12-4 and TRBJ1-1; 7 bases are a match to TRBD1. The CDR3 sequence is 12 residues long. The junction had 7 bases not matched to a gene; V was cut back by 10 bases and J by 5 bases. CDR3 region: CATKQGWTEAFF. The CDR3 nucleotides are TGTGCCACCAAACAGGGGTGGACTGAAGCTTTCTTT.

Note on this clonotype: Compared with germline, one end of the junction differs, possibly owing to a read error. J is TRBJ2-5 and V is TRBV19; TRBD2 aligns across 12 bases. This CDR3 is 15 amino acids long. In germline, CDR1 is LNHDA, CDR2 SQIVND (reference sequence). CDR3 loop: CASSFLTSGGLQLFF. DNA of the CDR3: TGTGCCAGTAGTTTCCTAACTAGCGGGGGGCTCCAACTGTTCTTC. The complete variable domain, with remaining parts taken from reference TRBV19 and TRBJ2-5, reads DGGITQSPKYLFRKEGQNVTLSCEQNLNHDAMYWYRQDPGQGLRLIYYSQIVNDFQKGDIAEGYSVSREKKESFPLTVTSAQKNPTAFYLCASSFLTSGGLQLFFGPGTRLLVL.

The chain joins TRBV4-1 to TRBJ2-3; D is perhaps TRBD2 (5 bases). Trimming pared 1 base from V and 2 bases from J, leaving 10 bases between. This CDR3 is 15 amino acids long. Germline lookup yields CDR1 MGHRA and CDR2 YSYEKL. CDR3 in amino acids: CASSQGERHTDTQYF. CDR3 in DNA: TGCGCCAGCAGCCAAGGGGAGCGGCACACAGATACGCAGTATTTT.

The chain recombines TRBV3-1 with TRBJ2-4; D is unclear. Trimming took 3 bases from V and 8 from J, leaving 11 bases between them. CDR1 is LGHDT, CDR2 YNNKEL, per germline (reference sequence). The CDR3 loop spans 13 amino acids. The CDR3 region has the DNA TGTGCCAGCAGCCATTTGAGACGTGACATTCAGTACTTC. It specifies CASSHLRRDIQYF.

The table lists this clonotype with a few counts. The chain has TRBV9 and TRBJ2-6; D is unclear. The V end lost 4 bases, the J end lost 3 bases, and 14 bases lay between the germline ends. The CDR3 consists of 16 residues. The germline V gene has CDR1 SGDLS and CDR2 YYNGEE. CDR3 protein: CASSLTASSGANVLTF. The CDR3 nucleotides read TGTGCCAGCAGCCTCACTGCTAGTAGTGGGGCCAACGTCCTGACTTTC.

This chain links TRBV20-1 with TRBJ2-1, with TRBD2 matching 14 bases. The CDR3 consists of 19 residues. J gave up 1 base and V 3 bases, and 11 bases lay outside the gene matches. Germline assignment: CDR1 DFQATT and CDR2 SNEGSKA (reference sequence). The CDR3 here is CSASPGTSGRFGSYNEQFF. DNA of the CDR3: TGCAGTGCTAGCCCCGGGACTAGCGGGAGATTCGGATCCTACAATGAGCAGTTCTTC.

This clonotype was detected only a few times. The rearrangement uses TRBV7-7 and TRBJ2-3; 12 bases are a match to TRBD2. Germline CDR1 SSHAT, CDR2 FNYEAQ (reference sequence). Trimming removed 5 bases from V and 4 bases from J; junction bases left unmatched: 4. This CDR3 is built from 15 residues. The CDR3 DNA reads as TGTGCCAGCAGCCGGACTAGCGGGGTCCCAGATACGCAGTATTTT. Protein product: CASSRTSGVPDTQYF.

The chain joins TRBV7-2 to TRBJ2-7; D is possibly TRBD1 or TRBD2 (5 bases each). Germline values: CDR1 SGHTA, CDR2 FQGNSA. This CDR3 has 13 amino acids. The CDR3 DNA sequence: TGTGCCAGCAACTTAGTTCCGGGGCTTGAGCAGTACGTC. Protein: CASNLVPGLEQYV.

The J gene is TRBJ1-2, the V gene TRBV12-3 or TRBV12-4; D unresolved. The V and J ends lost 4 bases and 0 bases respectively, with 18 bases between them. This CDR3 comprises 17 residues. CDR3 amino acids: CASSSPGGGVSNYGYTF. The CDR3 nucleotides read TGTGCCAGCAGTTCCCCCGGAGGAGGCGTATCTAACTATGGCTACACCTTC.

Only a few counts were recorded for this clonotype. The chain employs TRBV28 and TRBJ1-1, with D perhaps matching TRBD1 (5 bases). V was trimmed by 5 bases and J by 5 bases, leaving 15 bases between them. Germline CDR1 and CDR2: MDHEN and SYDVKM. The CDR3 has 14 amino acids. The CDR3 loop reads CASSPQDSRTEAFF. CDR3 sequence (DNA): TGTGCCAGCAGTCCCCAAGACAGCAGGACTGAAGCTTTCTTT.

Ten or more counts support this clonotype. Its ends do not fully match the called genes, so a read error is possible. The chain recombines TRBV5-1 with TRBJ1-2; D gene ambiguous. Germline CDR1 is SGHRS and CDR2 is YFSETQ. The CDR3 spans 13 residues. The CDR3 DNA sequence: TGTGCCAGCAGTTTAGGAGGGATCGATGGCTACACCTTC. Encoded protein: CASSLGGIDGYTF. Full variable domain (missing parts from reference TRBV5-1 and TRBJ1-2): KAGVTQTPRYLIKTRGQQVTLSCSPISGHRSVSWYQQTPGQGLQFLFEYFSETQRNKGNFPGRFSGRQFSNSRSEMNVSTLELGDSALYLCASSLGGIDGYTFGSGTRLTVV.

J is TRBJ2-5 and V is TRBV14; D perhaps matches TRBD1 (5 bases). This CDR3 is built from 15 residues. V was pared by 0 bases and J by 5 bases, with 13 bases between. Germline V lookup: CDR1 SGHDN, CDR2 FVKESK. The CDR3 sequence: CASSQDLSGRETQYF. CDR3 DNA: TGTGCCAGCAGCCAAGATTTGTCAGGGCGTGAGACCCAGTACTTC.

V and J are TRBV6-5 and TRBJ2-2; D not certain. Trimming removed 1 base at V and 0 bases at J, with 9 bases between. Germline V gene data show CDR1 as MNHEY and CDR2 as SVGAGI. This CDR3 contains 16 residues. The CDR3 is CASSYLLETNTGELFF. The DNA of the CDR3 is TGTGCCAGCAGTTACTTGCTCGAGACGAACACCGGGGAGCTGTTTTTT.

The chain carries TRBV10-3 and TRBJ1-3; D is unclear. Germline lookup yields CDR1 ENHRY and CDR2 SYGVKD. V was shortened by 3 bases and J by 2 bases, with 11 bases between the two germline ends. The CDR3 is made up of 15 amino acids. CDR3 sequence reads: CAISDLPDTGNTIYF. CDR3 in DNA: TGTGCCATCAGTGACCTTCCAGACACTGGAAACACCATATATTTT.

The chain joins TRBV4-3 to TRBJ1-4; D gene uncertain. There are 15 residues in the CDR3. Trimming cost V 6 bases and J 1 base, with 12 bases left between them. The germline V gene encodes CDR1 LGHNA and CDR2 YSLEER. The CDR3 reads CASSQSGVTNEKLFF. The CDR3, as DNA: TGCGCCAGCAGTCAGTCCGGAGTAACTAATGAAAAACTGTTTTTT.

This clonotype turned up a few times. V is TRBV7-9 and J is TRBJ1-1; TRBD1 aligns across 7 bases. The CDR3 is 18 residues long. CDR1 SEHNR and CDR2 FQNEAQ come from the germline V gene (reference sequence). V was clipped by 0 bases and J by 6 bases; unmatched bases: 16. The CDR3 nucleotides read TGTGCCAGCAGCTTAGCGCAGCGGAGACAGGGTAAGGGCGCTGAAGCTTTCTTT. This gives the protein CASSLAQRRQGKGAEAFF.